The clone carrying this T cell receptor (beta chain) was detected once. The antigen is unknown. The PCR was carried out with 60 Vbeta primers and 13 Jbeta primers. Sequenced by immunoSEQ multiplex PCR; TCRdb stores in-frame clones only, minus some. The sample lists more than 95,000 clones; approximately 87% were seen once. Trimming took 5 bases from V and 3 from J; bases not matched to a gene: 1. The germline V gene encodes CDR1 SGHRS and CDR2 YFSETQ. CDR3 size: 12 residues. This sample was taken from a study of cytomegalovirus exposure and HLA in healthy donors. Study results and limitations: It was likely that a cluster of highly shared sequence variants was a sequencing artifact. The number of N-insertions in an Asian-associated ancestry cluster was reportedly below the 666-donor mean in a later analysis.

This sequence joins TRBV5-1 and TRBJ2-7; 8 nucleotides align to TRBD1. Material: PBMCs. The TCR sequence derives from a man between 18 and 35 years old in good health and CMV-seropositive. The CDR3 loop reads CASRQGDYEQYF. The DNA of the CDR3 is TGCGCCAGCAGACAGGGGGACTACGAGCAGTACTTC.